The clone carrying this T cell receptor (beta chain) was observed at least ten times. What it binds is not known. This sample stems from a study of T-cell reconstitution after alpha-beta-depleted transplantation in children. Preparation of the TCRbeta library was carried out with unique molecular identifiers. Each CDR3 protein gets one entry after TCRdb re-called the PCR reads with MiXCR. The sample includes 200,000 or so distinct CDR3 sequences, 5.5% to 7% of them seen just once. This CDR3 has 21 amino acids. General study results and limits: Fresh T-cell production supplied most of the T-cell counts and diversity seen one year after transplant. Elevated TCRbeta diversity at day 60 was traced, in some patients, to surviving recipient T cells and thymic progenitors.

The TCR sequence derives from a girl under two years old with combined immunodeficiency, due to receive a stem cell transplant. The sample consisted of PBMCs, taken before TCRalphabeta/CD19-depleted stem cell transplant. The rearrangement joins TRBV21-1 to TRBJ2-1; TRBD2 is the table's D call and was not checked against the DNA. TRBV21-1 represents a pseudogene. The CDR3 sequence: CASSKEEPLAGVLLIGNEQFF. The CDR3 DNA follows: TGTGCCAGCAGCAAAGAGGAGCCTCTAGCGGGGGTCCTCCTGATAGGAAATGAGCAGTTCTTC.